This T cell receptor beta chain was documented in a study of blood T cell repertoires in COVID-19 (dated by TCRdb to 2020 to 2021). As for the study more broadly: The collaborator samples originated in the United States, Italy and Spain and spanned the acute and convalescent phases of COVID-19. The samples were drawn from two sources: the first 160 participants of the ongoing ImmuneRACE study, and over 1,000 subjects contributed by 6 global collaborators. The repertoires were released in a freely available public database intended as a resource for research on the immune response to SARS-CoV-2. HLA class I and class II types, where available, came from metadata supplied by the sample provider rather than from assay-based typing. The sample metadata nearly always contained a de-identified subject ID, COVID-19 status, age in years and sex. Subjects who had been exposed to COVID-19, were actively infected with it, or had recovered from it provided the deeply sampled blood TCRbeta repertoires that made up the dataset. The material from the prospective study consisted of cDNA or gDNA derived from T cells, B-cell-depleted T cells, or PBMCs. What the authors observed across the whole study: Clinical and demographic metadata were provided uncurated, with the amount varying by source and participant.

Worth noting for this clone: The clone's antigen remains unknown. Base qualities are missing; no much larger clone stands one base away.

TCRbeta CDR3 regions were amplified from genomic DNA by means of the immunoSEQ Assay, a bias-controlled multiplex PCR. The authors' pipeline ran thus. The number of nucleated cells in each sample was estimated from the amplification of reference gene primers within the assay. To quantify the absolute abundance of each unique TCRbeta CDR3 rearrangement, sequence reads were collapsed and filtered. For each sample, productive Simpson clonality was calculated as the square root of Simpson's diversity index over productive rearrangements. Drawn from immuneACCESS, this table holds only the in-frame rearrangements with V and J called that TCRdb kept. Clones are partly lost; checked studies trace under half to an unresolved V gene and leave the rest unexplained. That table furnishes V, J and clone size, whereas the DNA furnished D and trimming. The sample table contains around 250,000 clones; only one count was recorded for under 90% of them. Of the sample, under 4.5% is held by the ten largest clones.

Participants in the prospective study were aged 18 to 89 years, lived in 20 to 30 United States geographic areas, and enrolled through a virtual design. In the prospective study, cohorts were assigned on the basis of participant-reported clinical history obtained from a screening survey and a study questionnaire. Each participant in the prospective study had whole blood, serum and a nasopharyngeal or oropharyngeal swab collected by mobile phlebotomists. Prospective study participants could optionally give additional blood draws and questionnaires over a roughly two-month period. Before DNA extraction, blood samples from the prospective study were shipped at room temperature or frozen. In the germline V gene, CDR1 corresponds to MDHEN and CDR2 to SYDVKM. Trimming costs V 6 bases and J 0 bases, and their ends lie 20 bases apart. From its cysteine to its phenylalanine, the CDR3 spans 17 amino acids. The read is trimmed to its CDR3 DNA, 51 bases read in frame from base 1.

This TCR came from a man aged 30 to 45 with acute COVID-19. The V and J genes are TRBV28 and TRBJ1-1; the D gene is perhaps TRBD1, on 6 matching bases. The sequenced material came from PBMCs or T cells enriched from blood (not recorded which). The bases are TGTGCCAGCAGGACACCATCAGGGGTTGGGTTGAACACTGAAGCTTTCTTT. It encodes CASRTPSGVGLNTEAFF.